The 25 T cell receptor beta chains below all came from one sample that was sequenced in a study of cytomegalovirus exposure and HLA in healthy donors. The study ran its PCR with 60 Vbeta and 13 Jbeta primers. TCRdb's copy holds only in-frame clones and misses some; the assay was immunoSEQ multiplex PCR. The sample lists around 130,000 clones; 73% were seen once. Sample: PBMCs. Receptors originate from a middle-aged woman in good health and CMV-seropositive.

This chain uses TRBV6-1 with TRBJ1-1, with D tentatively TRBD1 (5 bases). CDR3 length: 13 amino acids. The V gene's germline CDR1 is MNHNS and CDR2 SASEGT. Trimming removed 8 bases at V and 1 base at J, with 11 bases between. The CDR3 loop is CASHLTANTEAFF. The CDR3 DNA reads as TGTGCCAGCCACCTGACAGCGAACACTGAAGCTTTCTTT.

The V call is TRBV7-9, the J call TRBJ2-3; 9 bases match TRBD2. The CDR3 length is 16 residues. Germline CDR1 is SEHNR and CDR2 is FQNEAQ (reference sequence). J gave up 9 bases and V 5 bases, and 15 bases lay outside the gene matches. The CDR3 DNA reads TGTGCCAGCAGCCCAGGACTAGCGAGGAGGGTGATAACGCAGTATTTT. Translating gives CASSPGLARRVITQYF.

As DNA, the CDR3 is TGTGCCTGGAGTGCGACAGGGGGCTCGGCTGAAGCTTTCTTT. Protein product: CAWSATGGSAEAFF. This chain uses TRBV30 with TRBJ1-1, with TRBD1 matching over 10 bases. The CDR3 sequence is 14 residues long. Per the germline V gene, CDR1 is GTSNPN and CDR2 is SVGIG (reference sequence). V dropped 1 base and J dropped 6; count of bases not matched to a gene: 5.

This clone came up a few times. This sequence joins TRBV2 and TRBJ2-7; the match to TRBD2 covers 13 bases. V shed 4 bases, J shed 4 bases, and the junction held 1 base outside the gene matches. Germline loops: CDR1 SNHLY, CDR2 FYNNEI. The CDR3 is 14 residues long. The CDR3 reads CASSATSGGYEQYF. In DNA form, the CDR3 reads TGTGCCAGCAGTGCGACTAGCGGGGGGTACGAGCAGTACTTC.

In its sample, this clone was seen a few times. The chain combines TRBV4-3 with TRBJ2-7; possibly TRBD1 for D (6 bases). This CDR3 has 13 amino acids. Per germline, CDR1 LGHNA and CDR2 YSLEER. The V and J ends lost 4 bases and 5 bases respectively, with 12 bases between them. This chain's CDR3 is CASSPGTFNEQYF. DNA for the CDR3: TGCGCCAGCAGCCCGGGGACATTCAACGAGCAGTACTTC.

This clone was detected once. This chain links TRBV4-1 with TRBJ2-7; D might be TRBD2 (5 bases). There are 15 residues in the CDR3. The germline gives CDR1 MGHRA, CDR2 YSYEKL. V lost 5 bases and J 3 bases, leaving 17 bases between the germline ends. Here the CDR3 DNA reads TGCGCCAGCAGCAGGGCAGCGGCCCGGGGCTACGAGCAGTACTTC. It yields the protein CASSRAAARGYEQYF.

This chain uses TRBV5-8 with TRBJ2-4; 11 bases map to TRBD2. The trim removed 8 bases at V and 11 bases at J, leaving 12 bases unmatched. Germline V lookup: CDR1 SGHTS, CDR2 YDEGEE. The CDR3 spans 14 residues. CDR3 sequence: CARGTSGLISFQYF. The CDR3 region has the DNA TGTGCCAGAGGGACTAGCGGACTAATCTCCTTTCAGTACTTC.

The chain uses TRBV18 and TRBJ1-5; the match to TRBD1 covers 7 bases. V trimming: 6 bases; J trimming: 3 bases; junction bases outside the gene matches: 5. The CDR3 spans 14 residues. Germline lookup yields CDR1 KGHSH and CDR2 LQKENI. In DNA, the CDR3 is TGTGCCAGCTCCGAGGGACAGTCCAATCAGCCCCAGCATTTT. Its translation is CASSEGQSNQPQHF.

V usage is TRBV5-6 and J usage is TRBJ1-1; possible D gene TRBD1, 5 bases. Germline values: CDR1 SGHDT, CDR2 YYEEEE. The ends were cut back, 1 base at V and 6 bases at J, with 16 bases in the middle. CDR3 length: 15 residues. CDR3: CASSLMRPGRAEAFF. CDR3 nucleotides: TGTGCCAGCAGCTTGATGAGGCCAGGGCGCGCTGAAGCTTTCTTT.

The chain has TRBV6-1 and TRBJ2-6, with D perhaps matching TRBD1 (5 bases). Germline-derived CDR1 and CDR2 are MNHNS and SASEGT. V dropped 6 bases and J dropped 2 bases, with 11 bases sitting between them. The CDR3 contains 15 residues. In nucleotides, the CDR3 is TGTGCCAGCAGACCTCAGGGTGCTGGGGCCAACGTCCTGACTTTC. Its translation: CASRPQGAGANVLTF.

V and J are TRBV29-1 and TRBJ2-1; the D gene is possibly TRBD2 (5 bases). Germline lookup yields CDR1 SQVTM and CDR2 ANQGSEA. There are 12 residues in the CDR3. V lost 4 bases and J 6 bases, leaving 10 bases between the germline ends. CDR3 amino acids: CSVGLAGNEQFF. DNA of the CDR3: TGCAGCGTTGGCCTAGCAGGCAATGAGCAGTTCTTC.

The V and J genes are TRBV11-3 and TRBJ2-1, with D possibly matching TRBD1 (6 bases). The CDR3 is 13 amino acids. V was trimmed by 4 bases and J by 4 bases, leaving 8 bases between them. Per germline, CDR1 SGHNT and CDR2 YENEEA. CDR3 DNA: TGTGCCAGCAGCTCGGACAGTTACAATGAGCAGTTCTTC. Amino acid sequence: CASSSDSYNEQFF.

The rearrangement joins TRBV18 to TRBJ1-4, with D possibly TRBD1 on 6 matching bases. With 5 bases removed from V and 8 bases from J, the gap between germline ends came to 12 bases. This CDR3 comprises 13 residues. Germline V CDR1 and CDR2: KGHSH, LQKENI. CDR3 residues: CASSRDTREKLFF. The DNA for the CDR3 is TGTGCCAGCTCAAGGGACACGAGGGAAAAACTGTTTTTT.

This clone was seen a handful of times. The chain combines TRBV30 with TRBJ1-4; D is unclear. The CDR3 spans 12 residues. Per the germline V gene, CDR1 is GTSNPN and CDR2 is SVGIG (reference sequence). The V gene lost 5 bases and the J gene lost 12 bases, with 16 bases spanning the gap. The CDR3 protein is CAWSGPTRELFF. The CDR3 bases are TGTGCCTGGTCGGGTCCAACTCGGGAACTGTTTTTT.

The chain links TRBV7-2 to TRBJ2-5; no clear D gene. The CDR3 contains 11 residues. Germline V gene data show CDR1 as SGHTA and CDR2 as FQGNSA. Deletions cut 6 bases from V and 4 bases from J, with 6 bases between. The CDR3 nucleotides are TGTGCCAGCAGATCTCGAGAGACCCAGTACTTC. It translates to CASRSRETQYF.

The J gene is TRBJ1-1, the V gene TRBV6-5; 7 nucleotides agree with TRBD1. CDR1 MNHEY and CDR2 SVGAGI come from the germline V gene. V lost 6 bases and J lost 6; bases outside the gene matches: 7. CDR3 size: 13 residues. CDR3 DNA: TGTGCCAGCAGCAAAGGGACAGCATCTGAAGCTTTCTTT. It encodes CASSKGTASEAFF.

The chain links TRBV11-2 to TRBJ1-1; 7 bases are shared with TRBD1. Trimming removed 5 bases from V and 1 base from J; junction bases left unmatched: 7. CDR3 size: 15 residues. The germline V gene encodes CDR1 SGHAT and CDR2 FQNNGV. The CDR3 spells CASSIKTGTNTEAFF. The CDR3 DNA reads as TGTGCCAGCAGCATTAAGACAGGGACGAACACTGAAGCTTTCTTT.

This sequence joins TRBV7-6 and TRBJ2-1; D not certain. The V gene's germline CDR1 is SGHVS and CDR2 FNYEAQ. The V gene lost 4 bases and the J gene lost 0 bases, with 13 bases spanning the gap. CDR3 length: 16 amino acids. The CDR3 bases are TGTGCCAGCAGCTCGCTTGGGCAGGACTCCTACAATGAGCAGTTCTTC. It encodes CASSSLGQDSYNEQFF.

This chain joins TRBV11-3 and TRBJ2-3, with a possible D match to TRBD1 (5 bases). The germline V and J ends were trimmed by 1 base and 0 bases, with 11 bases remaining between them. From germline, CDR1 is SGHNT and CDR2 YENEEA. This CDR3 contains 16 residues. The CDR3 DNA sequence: TGTGCCAGCAGCTTAGGCTCGACAGCTAGCACAGATACGCAGTATTTT. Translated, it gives CASSLGSTASTDTQYF.

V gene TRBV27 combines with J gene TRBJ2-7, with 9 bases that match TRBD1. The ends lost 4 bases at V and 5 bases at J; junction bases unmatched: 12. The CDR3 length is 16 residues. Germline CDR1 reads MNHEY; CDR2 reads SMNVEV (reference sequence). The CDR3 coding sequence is TGTGCCAGCAGTTACGCCGGGACAGGGAAGATCAACGAGCAGTACTTC. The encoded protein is CASSYAGTGKINEQYF.

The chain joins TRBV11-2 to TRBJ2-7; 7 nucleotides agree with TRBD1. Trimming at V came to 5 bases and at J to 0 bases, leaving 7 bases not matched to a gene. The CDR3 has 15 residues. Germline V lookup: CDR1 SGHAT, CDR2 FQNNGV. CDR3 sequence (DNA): TGTGCCAGCAGCATCCCGGGACAGAGCTCCTACGAGCAGTACTTC. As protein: CASSIPGQSSYEQYF. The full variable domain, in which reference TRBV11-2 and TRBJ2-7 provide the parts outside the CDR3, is EAGVAQSPRYKIIEKRQSVAFWCNPISGHATLYWYQQILGQGPKLLIQFQNNGVVDDSQLPKDRFSAERLKGVDSTLKIQPAKLEDSAVYLCASSIPGQSSYEQYFGPGTRLTVT.

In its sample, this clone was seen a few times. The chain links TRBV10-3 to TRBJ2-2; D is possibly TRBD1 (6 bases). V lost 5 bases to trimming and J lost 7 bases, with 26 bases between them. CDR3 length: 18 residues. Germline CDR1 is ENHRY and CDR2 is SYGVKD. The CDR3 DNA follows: TGTGCCATCAGTTCAGGTTCGGGCGCACAGGGTAGAAGCGGGGAGCTGTTTTTT. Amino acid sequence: CAISSGSGAQGRSGELFF.

CDR3 amino acids: CASSERTGREQFF. For the CDR3, the DNA is TGTGCCAGCAGTGAACGGACAGGGCGTGAGCAGTTCTTC. This chain uses TRBV2 with TRBJ2-1; 8 bases fit TRBD1. This CDR3 is 13 amino acids long. Germline V gene data show CDR1 as SNHLY and CDR2 as FYNNEI. V lost 2 bases and J lost 9; bases outside the gene matches: 3.

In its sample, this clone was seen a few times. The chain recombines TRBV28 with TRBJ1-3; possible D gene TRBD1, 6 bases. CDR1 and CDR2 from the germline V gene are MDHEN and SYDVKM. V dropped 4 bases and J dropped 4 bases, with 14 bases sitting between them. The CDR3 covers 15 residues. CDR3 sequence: CASSYPGTLGNTIYF. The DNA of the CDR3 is TGTGCCAGCAGTTACCCCGGGACATTAGGAAACACCATATATTTT.

The DNA of the CDR3 is TGTGCCCGCGGGTTAAAGGATTATAGCAATCAGCCCCAGCATTTT. This encodes CARGLKDYSNQPQHF. The rearrangement uses TRBV6-1 and TRBJ1-5; D gene uncertain. The CDR3 contains 15 residues. Trimming removed 11 bases at V and 0 bases at J, with 17 bases between. CDR1 is MNHNS, CDR2 SASEGT, per germline.